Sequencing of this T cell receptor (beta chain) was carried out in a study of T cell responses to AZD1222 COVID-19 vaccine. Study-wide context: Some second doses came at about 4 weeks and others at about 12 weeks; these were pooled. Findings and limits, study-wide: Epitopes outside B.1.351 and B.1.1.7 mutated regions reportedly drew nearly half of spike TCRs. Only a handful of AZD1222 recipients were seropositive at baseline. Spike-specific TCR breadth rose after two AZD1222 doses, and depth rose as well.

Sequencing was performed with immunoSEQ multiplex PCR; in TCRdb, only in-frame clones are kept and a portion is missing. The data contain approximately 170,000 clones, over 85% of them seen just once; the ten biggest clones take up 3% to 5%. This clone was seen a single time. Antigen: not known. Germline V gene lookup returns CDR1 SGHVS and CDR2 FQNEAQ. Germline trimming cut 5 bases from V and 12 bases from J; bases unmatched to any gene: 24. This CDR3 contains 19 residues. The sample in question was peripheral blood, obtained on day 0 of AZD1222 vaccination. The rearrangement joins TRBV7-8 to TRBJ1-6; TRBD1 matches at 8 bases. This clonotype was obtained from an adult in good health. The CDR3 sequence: CASSRATGGNFRVPLPLHF. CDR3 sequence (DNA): TGTGCCAGCAGCCGAGCTACAGGGGGAAACTTTCGGGTACCCCTACCCCTCCACTTT.